This T cell receptor beta chain was sequenced for a study of blood T cell repertoires in COVID-19 (TCRdb year 2020). Background for the entire study: Samples covering the acute and convalescent phases of COVID-19 were provided by collaborators in the United States, Italy and Spain. The material from the prospective study consisted of cDNA or gDNA derived from T cells, B-cell-depleted T cells, or PBMCs. The samples were drawn from two sources: the first 160 participants of the ongoing ImmuneRACE study, and 950 to 1,500 subjects contributed by 6 global collaborators. The sample metadata nearly always contained a de-identified subject ID, COVID-19 status, age in years and sex. Where HLA class I and class II types were available, the types were taken from metadata supplied by the sample provider, not from assay-based typing. Subjects who had been exposed to COVID-19, were actively infected with it, or had recovered from it provided the deeply sampled blood TCRbeta repertoires that made up the dataset. The repertoires were made available in a free public database intended to serve as a resource for research on the immune response to SARS-CoV-2.

Only one count was recorded for this clone. Its antigen is not yet known. No much larger clonotype is one base removed from it; base qualities were not supplied. TCRbeta CDR3 regions were amplified from genomic DNA using the immunoSEQ Assay, a bias-controlled multiplex PCR. Under the source paper's analysis protocol: The number of nucleated cells in each sample was estimated by amplification of reference gene primers within the assay. To quantify the absolute abundance of each unique TCRbeta CDR3 rearrangement, sequence reads were collapsed and filtered. For each sample, productive Simpson clonality was calculated as the square root of Simpson's diversity index across productive rearrangements. TCRdb stores this immuneACCESS table with in-frame sequences only. Part of the clones is absent; in the studies checked, under half of the shortfall reflects unresolved V genes, and no reason is known for the rest. V and J calls and clone size are copied from that table; D and trimming were computed from the DNA. The sample table records 350,000 or so clones; more than 70% of these occur just once. In total, the top ten clones hold 1% of the sample.

On the study overall, not on this receptor specifically: The amount of clinical and demographic metadata varied by source and participant and was provided uncurated.

The germline V and J ends show losses of 8 bases and 0 bases respectively, and no gene match explains 7 bases of the junction. CDR1 and CDR2, looked up from the germline V gene, are MNHEY and SVGAGI. Counted from cysteine to phenylalanine, this CDR3 has 15 amino acids. The CDR3 DNA has 45 bases and is translated from base 1. Participants in the prospective study were aged about 18 to 95 years, lived in more than 20 United States geographic areas, and enrolled through a virtual design. In the prospective study, participants were assigned to cohorts based on the clinical history participants reported in a screening survey and a study questionnaire. Exposed participants were defined as having been in contact with someone with a PCR-confirmed or clinician-diagnosed COVID-19 case within 2 weeks of study entry. Each participant in the prospective study had whole blood, serum and a nasopharyngeal or oropharyngeal swab collected by mobile phlebotomists. Prospective study participants could optionally give additional blood draws and questionnaires over an approximately two-month period. Before DNA extraction, blood samples from the prospective study were shipped at room temperature or frozen.

The rearranged segments are TRBV6-5 and TRBJ1-3; 7 central bases correspond to TRBD1. Source material: PBMCs or T cells enriched from blood (not recorded which). The receptor's source is a woman in her 30s who had been exposed to COVID-19. The nucleotide sequence is given as TGTGCCAGCCGACCGGGACAGAGCTCTGGAAACACCATATATTTT. Translated, it reads CASRPGQSSGNTIYF.